This TCR beta chain was captured by sequencing in a study of CD8+ T cells in alopecia areata. Following RNA extraction, reverse transcription yielded cDNA that acted as the sequencing template. Sequencing was performed with immunoSEQ multiplex PCR; in TCRdb, only in-frame clones are kept and a portion is missing. The sample consists of 100,000 or so clones, approximately 63% of them appearing once. Trimming left V 5 bases short and J 2 bases short, with 13 bases between. The CDR3 loop spans 15 amino acids. Germline CDR1 and CDR2: LGHNT and FRNRAP. Stated treatment: oral pan-JAK inhibitor, 5-10 mg twice daily. It was from alopecia areata patients that lesional scalp punch biopsies and peripheral blood were collected.

The V call is TRBV12-5, the J call TRBJ2-1; maybe TRBD1 (6 bases). This sequence was found in a human donor with alopecia areata. The source material was CD8+ T cells sorted from blood, sampled at approximately week 61, from a patient treated with tofacitinib. DNA for the CDR3: TGTGCTAGTGGTCTAAACAGGGAAACCTACAATGAGCAGTTCTTC. This translates into CASGLNRETYNEQFF.